A selection of T cell receptor beta chains follows, all from one sample in a study of blood T cell repertoires in COVID-19. Sequencing was performed with immunoSEQ multiplex PCR; in TCRdb, only in-frame clones are kept and a portion is missing. The repertoire consists of about 230,000 clones, with nearly 90% occurring once and the leading ten covering 3.5% to 4%. Sample: PBMCs or T cells enriched from blood (not recorded which). The receptors here all came from a woman aged 25 to 39 with acute COVID-19. Each CDR3 is given without its conserved first and last residue.

TRBV29-1,TRBJ1-2,SVEDTPLGYT
TRBV7-3,TRBJ2-7,ASSLGGGYYEQY
TRBV9,TRBJ2-5,ASSVATRGETQY
TRBV19,TRBJ2-7,ASSSGQGVFSYEQY
TRBV5-4,TRBJ1-1,ASSLSYIRNTEAF
TRBV10-1,TRBJ2-1,ASSESTSGGPDNEQF
TRBV2,TRBJ2-2,ASRKTSGVDTGELF
TRBV6-5,TRBJ1-1,ASSYRGGRGF
TRBV11-1,TRBJ2-7,ASSPGLPTGEQY
TRBV7-2,TRBJ2-7,ASSLWDKSYEQY
TRBV5-1,TRBJ2-7,ASSLGGTGYYEQY
TRBV5-8,TRBJ2-1,ASSLAGLTYNEQF
TRBV11-1,TRBJ1-1,ASSHSDTEAF
TRBV19,TRBJ1-6,ASSGGTEYSPLH
TRBV18,TRBJ2-5,ASSLQTGMQETQY
TRBV21-1,TRBJ1-1,ASSSPAGMRLRTEAF
TRBV7-8,TRBJ2-3,ASSLSGTMRDTQY
TRBV28,TRBJ1-5,ASSLRDYSNQPQH
TRBV7-2,TRBJ2-1,ASSILAGGPNNEQF
TRBV4-3,TRBJ2-5,ASSQDETRGGSGTQY
TRBV12-5,TRBJ1-5,ASGPGKPDSYSNQPQH
TRBV7-6,TRBJ2-3,ASSLDRGNTDTQY
TRBV29-1,TRBJ1-2,SAPHTAGYT
TRBV29-1,TRBJ2-7,SVERARGSEQY
TRBV2,TRBJ2-2,ASRPRTSGGAGELF
TRBV28,TRBJ1-5,ASSLSGGTNQPQH
TRBV29-1,TRBJ1-2,SVGKDRGLYYGYT
TRBV28,TRBJ2-2,ASSLWPGQMNTGELF
TRBV10-3,TRBJ2-7,AISEEFSSSYEQY
TRBV3-1/TRBV3-2,TRBJ1-5,ASSQARNQPQH
TRBV11-2,TRBJ1-1,ASSLGAGEAF